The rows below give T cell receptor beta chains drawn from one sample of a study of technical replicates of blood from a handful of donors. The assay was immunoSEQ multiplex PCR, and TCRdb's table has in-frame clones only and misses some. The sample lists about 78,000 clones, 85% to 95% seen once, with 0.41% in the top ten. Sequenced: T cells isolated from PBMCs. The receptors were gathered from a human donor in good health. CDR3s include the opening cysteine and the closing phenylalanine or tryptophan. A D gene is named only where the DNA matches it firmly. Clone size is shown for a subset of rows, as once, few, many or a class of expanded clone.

CDR3: CASSGPGIHYEQFF; DNA: TGTGCCAGCAGTGGGCCGGGTATTCACTATGAGCAGTTCTTC; V: TRBV6-1; D: NA; J: TRBJ2-1; size: once
CDR3: CASSSFRNEQFF; DNA: TGTGCCAGCAGCTCCTTCCGGAATGAGCAGTTCTTC; V: TRBV7-3; D: NA; J: TRBJ2-1; size: NA
CDR3: CASSQVGPPGSEQYF; DNA: TGCGCCAGCAGCCAAGTGGGCCCTCCGGGGAGCGAGCAGTACTTC; V: TRBV4-1; D: NA; J: TRBJ2-7; size: once
CDR3: CASSLFEGTYSNQPQHF; DNA: TGTGCCAGCAGTTTATTCGAGGGAACCTATAGCAATCAGCCCCAGCATTTT; V: TRBV28; D: NA; J: TRBJ1-5; size: NA
CDR3: CARGDMRTGIFGRPQYF; DNA: TGTGCCAGAGGGGATATGCGCACGGGGATATTCGGGAGACCCCAGTACTTC; V: TRBV6-7; D: NA; J: TRBJ2-5; size: NA
CDR3: CASSVAGLAGDTQYF; DNA: TGTGCCAGCAGCGTAGCGGGACTAGCGGGAGATACGCAGTATTTT; V: TRBV9; D: TRBD2; J: TRBJ2-3; size: NA
CDR3: CASSQDGRGTETQYF; DNA: TGCGCCAGCAGCCAAGATGGCAGGGGTACTGAGACCCAGTACTTC; V: TRBV4-1; D: NA; J: TRBJ2-5; size: once
CDR3: CACRDSRGYTF; DNA: TGTGCCTGCCGGGACAGTCGGGGCTACACCTTC; V: TRBV2; D: TRBD1; J: TRBJ1-2; size: NA
CDR3: CASSFAPKTGALYGYTF; DNA: TGCGCCAGCAGCTTCGCTCCTAAGACAGGGGCCCTTTATGGCTACACCTTC; V: TRBV5-1; D: TRBD1; J: TRBJ1-2; size: NA
CDR3: CASRTRDRDEKLFF; DNA: TGTGCCAGCAGAACCCGGGACAGGGACGAAAAACTGTTTTTT; V: TRBV6-5; D: TRBD1; J: TRBJ1-4; size: NA
CDR3: CATRNHSRRGAEKLFF; DNA: TGTGCCACCAGAAACCACAGCCGTCGGGGTGCAGAAAAACTGTTTTTT; V: TRBV15; D: NA; J: TRBJ1-4; size: NA
CDR3: CASFRVPNGYTF; DNA: TGTGCCAGCTTTAGAGTTCCTAATGGCTACACCTTC; V: TRBV27; D: NA; J: TRBJ1-2; size: few
CDR3: CASSLNFYTSGSADTQYF; DNA: TGTGCCAGCAGTTTAAATTTCTATACTAGCGGGAGTGCAGATACGCAGTATTTT; V: TRBV27; D: TRBD2; J: TRBJ2-3; size: NA
CDR3: CASSLGRLDTQYF; DNA: TGTGCCAGCAGCTTAGGGAGGCTAGATACGCAGTATTTT; V: TRBV7-7; D: NA; J: TRBJ2-3; size: NA
CDR3: CASSLVGYGYTF; DNA: TGTGCCAGCAGTTTAGTCGGGTATGGCTACACCTTC; V: TRBV28; D: NA; J: TRBJ1-2; size: NA
CDR3: CASSSDRGVYEQYF; DNA: TGTGCCAGCAGCTCGGACAGGGGGGTCTACGAGCAGTACTTC; V: TRBV7-2; D: TRBD1; J: TRBJ2-7; size: NA
CDR3: CSALAEGAEAFF; DNA: TGCAGCGCCCTTGCGGAAGGGGCTGAAGCTTTCTTT; V: TRBV29-1; D: NA; J: TRBJ1-1; size: NA
CDR3: CASSRIREGIGETQYF; DNA: TGTGCCAGCAGCCGAATAAGGGAGGGAATTGGGGAGACCCAGTACTTC; V: TRBV4-2; D: TRBD2; J: TRBJ2-5; size: NA
CDR3: CASSLDFGISWFF; DNA: TGTGCCAGCAGCTTGGATTTCGGGATCTCTTGGTTCTTC; V: TRBV5-6; D: NA; J: TRBJ2-1; size: once
CDR3: CASSQGGETQYF; DNA: TGTGCCAGCAGCCAGGGCGGAGAGACCCAGTACTTC; V: TRBV7-3; D: NA; J: TRBJ2-5; size: NA
CDR3: CASSLNRGYEQYF; DNA: TGTGCCAGCAGCTTAAACAGGGGCTACGAGCAGTACTTC; V: TRBV11-2; D: TRBD1; J: TRBJ2-7; size: NA
CDR3: CASSPTNTGGEGYTF; DNA: TGTGCCAGCTCACCAACGAACACAGGGGGGGAAGGCTACACCTTC; V: TRBV18; D: TRBD1; J: TRBJ1-2; size: NA
CDR3: CASMLLGGYEQYF; DNA: TGTGCCAGCATGTTACTGGGGGGCTACGAGCAGTACTTC; V: TRBV6-5; D: NA; J: TRBJ2-7; size: NA
CDR3: CASSSIQGEKLFF; DNA: TGTGCCAGCAGTTCTATACAGGGTGAAAAACTGTTTTTT; V: TRBV6-1; D: NA; J: TRBJ1-4; size: NA
CDR3: CASSLSSGRLDTQYF; DNA: TGTGCCAGCAGCTTATCTAGCGGGAGATTGGATACGCAGTATTTT; V: TRBV7-3; D: TRBD2; J: TRBJ2-3; size: NA
CDR3: CASSLSFTGMNTEAFF; DNA: TGTGCCAGCAGCTTAAGTTTTACAGGGATGAACACTGAAGCTTTCTTT; V: TRBV11-2; D: NA; J: TRBJ1-1; size: NA
CDR3: CASSREKYF; DNA: TGTGCCAGCTCCCGGGAGAAGTACTTC; V: TRBV2; D: NA; J: TRBJ2-7; size: NA
CDR3: CASSYSGQNFEQFF; DNA: TGTGCCAGCAGTTACTCGGGACAAAACTTTGAGCAGTTCTTC; V: TRBV6-5; D: NA; J: TRBJ2-1; size: NA
CDR3: CASSLSETVTGELFF; DNA: TGTGCCAGCAGTTTATCGGAAACAGTCACCGGGGAGCTGTTTTTT; V: TRBV27; D: NA; J: TRBJ2-2; size: NA
CDR3: CASSQVGSGSSYNEQFF; DNA: TGCGCCAGCAGCCAAGTAGGTAGCGGGAGCTCCTACAATGAGCAGTTCTTC; V: TRBV4-3; D: TRBD2; J: TRBJ2-1; size: NA
CDR3: CASKVGGETQYF; DNA: TGCGCCAGCAAAGTGGGCGGGGAGACCCAGTACTTC; V: TRBV5-1; D: NA; J: TRBJ2-5; size: once
CDR3: CASSVTWSGRAADTQYF; DNA: TGTGCCAGCAGCGTAACTTGGAGCGGGAGGGCCGCAGATACGCAGTATTTT; V: TRBV9; D: TRBD2; J: TRBJ2-3; size: NA
CDR3: CASSIPQEGRHEKLFF; DNA: TGTGCCAGTAGTATTCCCCAGGAGGGGAGGCATGAAAAACTGTTTTTT; V: TRBV19; D: NA; J: TRBJ1-4; size: NA
CDR3: CATSRDRGPYEQYF; DNA: TGTGCAACCTCCCGGGACAGGGGGCCCTACGAGCAGTACTTC; V: TRBV7-2; D: TRBD1; J: TRBJ2-7; size: NA
CDR3: CSVRGGASSYEQYF; DNA: TGCAGCGTTAGGGGGGGGGCGAGCTCCTACGAGCAGTACTTC; V: TRBV29-1; D: NA; J: TRBJ2-7; size: NA
CDR3: CASVGELRNTEAFF; DNA: TGTGCCAGTGTCGGGGAATTAAGGAACACTGAAGCTTTCTTT; V: TRBV19; D: NA; J: TRBJ1-1; size: NA
CDR3: CASSWGQGNYEQYF; DNA: TGTGCCAGCAGCTGGGGCCAGGGGAACTACGAGCAGTACTTC; V: TRBV27; D: NA; J: TRBJ2-7; size: NA